The T cell receptor beta chain described here comes from a study of blood T cell repertoires in COVID-19. Study in general: The United States, Italy and Spain supplied acute and convalescent COVID-19 samples. Sources were T cells, B-cell-depleted T cells, or PBMCs; the material itself was cDNA or gDNA.

The authors' processing: Estimated nucleated cell counts came from reference gene primer amplification. Method: immunoSEQ multiplex PCR; TCRdb's copy keeps in-frame clones and lacks some. V, J and clone size derive from that table, while D and trimming were established from the DNA sequence. Altogether about 98,000 clones are present, roughly 87% being singletons, with the ten largest covering 4.5%. V was clipped by 1 base and J by 2 bases, with 14 bases between them. CDR1 is SGHVS and CDR2 is FQNEAQ in the germline V gene. The CDR3 covers 16 residues. The J gene is TRBJ1-1, the V gene TRBV7-8; TRBD1 might be the D (5 bases). Source material: peripheral blood. The receptor was isolated from an older man with acute or convalescent COVID-19. Here the CDR3 reads CASSLVDSLPNTEAFF. The CDR3 nucleotides are TGTGCCAGCAGCTTAGTCGACAGTCTTCCTAACACTGAAGCTTTCTTT.